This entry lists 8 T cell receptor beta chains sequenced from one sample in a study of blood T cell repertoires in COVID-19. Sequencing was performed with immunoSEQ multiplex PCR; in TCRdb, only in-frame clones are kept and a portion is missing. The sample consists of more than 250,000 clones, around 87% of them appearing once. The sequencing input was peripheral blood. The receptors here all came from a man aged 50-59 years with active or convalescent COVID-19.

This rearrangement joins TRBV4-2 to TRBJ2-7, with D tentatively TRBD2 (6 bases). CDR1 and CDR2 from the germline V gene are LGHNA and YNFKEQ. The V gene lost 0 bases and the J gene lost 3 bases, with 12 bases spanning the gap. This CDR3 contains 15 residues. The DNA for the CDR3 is TGTGCCAGCAGCCAAGATCAGATGGGGGGCTACGAGCAGTACTTC. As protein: CASSQDQMGGYEQYF.

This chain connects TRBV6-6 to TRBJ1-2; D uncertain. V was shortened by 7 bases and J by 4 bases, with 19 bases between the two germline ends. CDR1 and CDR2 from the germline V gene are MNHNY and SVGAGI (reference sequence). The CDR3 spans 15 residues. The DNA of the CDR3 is TGTGCCAGCAATAATCCAGGACGGGAATCCTATGGCTACACCTTC. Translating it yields CASNNPGRESYGYTF.

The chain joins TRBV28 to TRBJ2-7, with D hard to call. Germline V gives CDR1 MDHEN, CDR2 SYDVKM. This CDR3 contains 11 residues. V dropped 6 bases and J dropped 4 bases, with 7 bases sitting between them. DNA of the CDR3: TGTGCCAGCAGGCTAGAGTACGAGCAGTACTTC. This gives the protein CASRLEYEQYF.

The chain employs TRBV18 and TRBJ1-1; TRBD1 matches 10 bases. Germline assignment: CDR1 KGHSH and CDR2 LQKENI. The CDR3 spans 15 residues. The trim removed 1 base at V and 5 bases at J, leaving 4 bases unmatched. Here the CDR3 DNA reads TGTGCCAGCTCACCACTCGACAGGGGGCAGACTGAAGCTTTCTTT. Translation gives CASSPLDRGQTEAFF.

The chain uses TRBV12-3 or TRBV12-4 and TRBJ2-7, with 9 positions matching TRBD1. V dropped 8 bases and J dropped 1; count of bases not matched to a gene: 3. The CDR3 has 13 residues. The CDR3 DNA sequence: TGTGCCAGCGGACAGGGGATTTCCTACGAGCAGTACTTC. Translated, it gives CASGQGISYEQYF.

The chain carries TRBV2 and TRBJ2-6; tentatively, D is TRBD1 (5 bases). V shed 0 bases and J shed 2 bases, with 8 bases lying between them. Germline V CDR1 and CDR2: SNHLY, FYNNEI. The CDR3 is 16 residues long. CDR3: CASSEARTTGANVLTF. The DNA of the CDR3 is TGTGCCAGCAGTGAAGCGCGGACAACTGGGGCCAACGTCCTGACTTTC.

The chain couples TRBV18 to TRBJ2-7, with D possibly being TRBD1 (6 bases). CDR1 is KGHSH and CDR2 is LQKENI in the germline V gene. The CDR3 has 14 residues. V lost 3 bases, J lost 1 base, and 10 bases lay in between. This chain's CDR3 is CASSPSRGSYEQYF. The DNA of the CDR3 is TGTGCCAGCTCACCGTCTAGGGGGTCCTACGAGCAGTACTTC.

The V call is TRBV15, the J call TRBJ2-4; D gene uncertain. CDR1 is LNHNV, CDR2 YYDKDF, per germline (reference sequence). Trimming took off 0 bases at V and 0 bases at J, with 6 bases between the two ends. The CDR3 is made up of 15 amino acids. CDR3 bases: TGTGCCACCAGCAGAGATCAGATAGCCAAAAACATTCAGTACTTC. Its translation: CATSRDQIAKNIQYF.